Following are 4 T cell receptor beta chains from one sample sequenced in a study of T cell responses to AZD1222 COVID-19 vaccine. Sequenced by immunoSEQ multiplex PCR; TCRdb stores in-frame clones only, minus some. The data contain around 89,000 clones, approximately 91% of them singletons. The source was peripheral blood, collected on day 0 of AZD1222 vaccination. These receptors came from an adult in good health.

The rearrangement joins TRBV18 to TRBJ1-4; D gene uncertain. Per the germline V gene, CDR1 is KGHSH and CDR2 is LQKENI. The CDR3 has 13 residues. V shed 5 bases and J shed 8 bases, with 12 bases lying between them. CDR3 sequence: CASSVEVEEKLFF. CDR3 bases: TGTGCCAGCTCAGTGGAGGTAGAGGAAAAACTGTTTTTT.

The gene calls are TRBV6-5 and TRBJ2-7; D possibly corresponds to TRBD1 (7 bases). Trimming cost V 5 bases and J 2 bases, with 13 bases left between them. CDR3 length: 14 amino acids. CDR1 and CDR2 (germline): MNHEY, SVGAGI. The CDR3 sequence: CASSTQGGTYEQYF. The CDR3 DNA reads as TGTGCCAGCAGTACTCAGGGGGGCACCTACGAGCAGTACTTC.

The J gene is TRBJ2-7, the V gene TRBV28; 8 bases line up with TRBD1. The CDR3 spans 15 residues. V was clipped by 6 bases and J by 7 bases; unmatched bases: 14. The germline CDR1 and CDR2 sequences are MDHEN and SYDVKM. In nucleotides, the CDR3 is TGTGCCAGCAGCCAACGGATCAGGGGGCTGGGGGAGCAGTACTTC. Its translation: CASSQRIRGLGEQYF.

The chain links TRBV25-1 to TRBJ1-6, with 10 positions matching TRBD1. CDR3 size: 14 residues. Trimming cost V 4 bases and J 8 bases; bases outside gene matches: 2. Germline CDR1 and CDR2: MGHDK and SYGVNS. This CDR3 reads CASSVGTGDSPLHF. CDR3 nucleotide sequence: TGTGCCAGCAGTGTCGGGACAGGGGATTCACCCCTCCACTTT.